Shown below are 18 T cell receptor beta chains from a single sample sequenced in a study of OX40 agonist ivuxolimab in advanced cancers. TCRdb's table, derived via immunoSEQ multiplex PCR, lists solely in-frame clones and lacks some. This table holds 95,000 to 100,000 clones, roughly 83% found once. The sequencing used CD4+ or CD8+ T cells sorted from blood, collected in a trial of the OX40 agonist ivuxolimab. The receptor set was obtained from an adult with an advanced solid tumor such as melanoma, head and neck, liver or kidney cancer.

The chain joins TRBV6-6 to TRBJ1-5; TRBD1 agrees at 7 bases. The V gene's germline CDR1 is MNHNY and CDR2 SVGAGI (reference sequence). CDR3 length equals 15 residues. Trimming cost V 6 bases and J 7 bases; bases outside gene matches: 12. CDR3 DNA sequence: TGTGCCAGCAGATCCCTCCCGACAGGGAAACAGCCCCAGCATTTT. As protein: CASRSLPTGKQPQHF.

The chain recombines TRBV19 with TRBJ2-7; D tentatively reads TRBD1 or TRBD2 (5 bases each). The CDR3 covers 15 residues. Per the germline V gene, CDR1 is LNHDA and CDR2 is SQIVND (reference sequence). V lost 7 bases and J lost 3, with 19 bases in between. CDR3 residues: CASTPPGPKNYEQYF. CDR3 coding DNA: TGTGCCAGTACCCCTCCGGGACCAAAGAACTACGAGCAGTACTTC. Full variable domain (missing parts from reference TRBV19 and TRBJ2-7): DGGITQSPKYLFRKEGQNVTLSCEQNLNHDAMYWYRQDPGQGLRLIYYSQIVNDFQKGDIAEGYSVSREKKESFPLTVTSAQKNPTAFYLCASTPPGPKNYEQYFGPGTRLTVT.

Worth noting for this clone: Other DNA sequences in the same sample also yield this CDR3. The rearrangement uses TRBV18 and TRBJ2-5, with D hard to call. CDR1 and CDR2 from the germline V gene are KGHSH and LQKENI. The CDR3 is 11 amino acids. The V and J ends lost 6 bases and 5 bases respectively, with 7 bases between them. CDR3 region: CASSPRETQYF. CDR3 sequence (DNA): TGTGCCAGCTCCCCAAGGGAGACCCAGTACTTC.

V is TRBV5-4 and J is TRBJ2-1, with D hard to call. The CDR3 contains 14 residues. In germline, CDR1 is SGHNT, CDR2 YYREEE (reference sequence). Trimming shortened V by 4 bases and J by 7 bases, and 15 bases separated the two germline ends. In DNA form, the CDR3 reads TGTGCCAGCAGCCCCGCCCTGCCGGGTAATGAGCAGTTCTTC. Its translation is CASSPALPGNEQFF.

There are a few counts of this clone. This chain uses TRBV11-2 with TRBJ2-7, with 8 nucleotides matching TRBD1. CDR3 length: 14 residues. Germline trimming cut 4 bases from V and 2 bases from J; bases unmatched to any gene: 4. The germline V gene encodes CDR1 SGHAT and CDR2 FQNNGV. The CDR3 DNA follows: TGTGCCAGCAGCTCTACAGGGGGGACCTACGAGCAGTACTTC. Translating gives CASSSTGGTYEQYF. Full variable domain (remainder filled in from reference TRBV11-2 and TRBJ2-7): EAGVAQSPRYKIIEKRQSVAFWCNPISGHATLYWYQQILGQGPKLLIQFQNNGVVDDSQLPKDRFSAERLKGVDSTLKIQPAKLEDSAVYLCASSSTGGTYEQYFGPGTRLTVT.

The V call is TRBV30, the J call TRBJ2-7; no definite D call. Trimming took 3 bases from V and 1 from J, leaving 10 bases between them. This CDR3 contains 13 residues. Germline lookup yields CDR1 GTSNPN and CDR2 SVGIG (reference sequence). The CDR3 reads CAWSGLGSYEQYF. CDR3 coding DNA: TGTGCCTGGAGCGGGCTGGGATCCTACGAGCAGTACTTC.

J is TRBJ1-1 and V is TRBV7-3; D is perhaps TRBD1 (6 bases). Germline V lookup: CDR1 SGHTA, CDR2 FQGTGA. The V gene lost 0 bases and the J gene lost 6 bases, with 14 bases spanning the gap. This CDR3 has 15 amino acids. CDR3: CASSLTGGANSEAFF. CDR3 coding DNA: TGTGCCAGCAGCTTAACAGGGGGTGCGAATTCTGAAGCTTTCTTT.

This rearrangement joins TRBV6-5 to TRBJ1-5; weak D call: TRBD1 (6 bases). This CDR3 spans 15 amino acids. Trimming removed 7 bases from V and 4 bases from J, with 17 bases in between. Germline assignment: CDR1 MNHEY and CDR2 SVGAGI. CDR3 sequence reads: CASILPRGANQPQHF. The CDR3 DNA is TGTGCCAGCATCCTCCCACGGGGGGCTAATCAGCCCCAGCATTTT.

This clone was counted once. The V call is TRBV5-4, the J call TRBJ2-5; 7 positions match TRBD1. J was trimmed by 5 bases and V by 3 bases; bases with no gene match: 7. CDR3 length: 14 residues. Per germline, CDR1 SGHNT and CDR2 YYREEE (reference sequence). The CDR3 spells CASSSRGGTETQYF. In DNA form, the CDR3 reads TGTGCCAGCAGCTCTCGAGGGGGCACGGAGACCCAGTACTTC.

The rearrangement links TRBV29-1 to TRBJ1-4, with TRBD1 as a possible D gene (6 bases). Germline V gene sequence: CDR1 SQVTM, CDR2 ANQGSEA. The CDR3 spans 13 residues. Trimming stripped 3 bases from V and 8 bases from J, with 13 bases between. CDR3 loop: CSVDTGIGEKLFF. The CDR3 DNA is TGCAGCGTTGATACAGGGATTGGAGAAAAACTGTTTTTT.

V usage is TRBV6-1 and J usage is TRBJ2-7; no definite D call. CDR1 is MNHNS and CDR2 is SASEGT in the germline V gene. V lost 1 base to trimming and J lost 3 bases, with 4 bases between them. This CDR3 is 12 amino acids long. CDR3 nucleotides: TGTGCCAGCAGTGAAGTGGACTACGAGCAGTACTTC. Residues: CASSEVDYEQYF.

The chain combines TRBV7-2 with TRBJ2-5; D remains unclear. Trimming cost V 4 bases and J 7 bases, with 31 bases left between them. The V gene's germline CDR1 is SGHTA and CDR2 FQGNSA. The CDR3 covers 19 residues. CDR3 sequence (DNA): TGTGCCAGCAGCTCCCCCTTATCCCAGTCAGGCGCCCATCGGGCGACCCAGTACTTC. Translated: CASSSPLSQSGAHRATQYF.

Remarks on this clone: A read error may account for a junction end that differs from germline. This sequence joins TRBV19 and TRBJ2-3; the match to TRBD1 covers 7 bases. The CDR3 runs 12 residues. Germline CDR1 reads LNHDA; CDR2 reads SQIVND (reference sequence). Here the CDR3 DNA reads TGTGCCAGTACCGGGCGGCAGGGGGTATCCCATTTT. Translation: CASTGRQGVSHF.

This clone was observed a handful of times. The CDR3 region has the DNA TGTGCCAGCAGCCTTAATAGCGGCACAGATACGCAGTATTTT. Protein product: CASSLNSGTDTQYF. The chain has TRBV7-2 and TRBJ2-3, with D possibly matching TRBD2 (5 bases). The CDR3 consists of 14 residues. Germline values: CDR1 SGHTA, CDR2 FQGNSA. V was pared by 5 bases and J by 1 base, with 10 bases between.

This rearrangement joins TRBV28 to TRBJ2-3; 12 bases fit TRBD2. Germline V gene data show CDR1 as MDHEN and CDR2 as SYDVKM. Trimming took 1 base from V and 9 from J; bases not matched to a gene: 8. The CDR3 is made up of 16 amino acids. The CDR3 loop reads CASSLSPTSGRNTQYF. Written as DNA, the CDR3 is TGTGCCAGCAGTTTATCCCCCACTAGCGGGAGGAACACGCAGTATTTT.

The CDR3 DNA reads TGTGCCAGCAGGCTGCAGGGGCGTTCACCCCTCCACTTT. This encodes CASRLQGRSPLHF. The chain joins TRBV7-2 to TRBJ1-6; the D gene is possibly TRBD1 (6 bases). CDR3 size: 13 residues. The germline gives CDR1 SGHTA, CDR2 FQGNSA. Trimming took off 6 bases at V and 9 bases at J, with 12 bases between the two ends.

This rearrangement joins TRBV4-2 to TRBJ2-2; D not resolved. Germline CDR1 LGHNA, CDR2 YNFKEQ. This CDR3 comprises 15 residues. V lost 4 bases to trimming and J lost 3 bases, with 12 bases between them. CDR3 nucleotide sequence: TGTGCCAGCAGCCGAGCTCAGGATTACACCGGGGAGCTGTTTTTT. It yields the protein CASSRAQDYTGELFF.

V gene TRBV15 combines with J gene TRBJ2-7; 11 bases are a match to TRBD2. This CDR3 is built from 16 residues. With V trimmed by 2 bases and J by 4 bases, 7 bases remained unmatched. Germline loops: CDR1 LNHNV, CDR2 YYDKDF (reference sequence). CDR3 sequence: CATSRPTGTSGYEQYF. CDR3 coding DNA: TGTGCCACCAGCAGACCTACTGGGACTAGCGGTTACGAGCAGTACTTC.